Below, 29 T cell receptor beta chains from the same sample are listed, as sequenced in a study of beta chain features in type 1 diabetes. Study conclusions and caveats: Moderately but significantly shorter TCRB CDR3s were found in Type 1 diabetes patients in all four CD4+ subsets.

Their recognized antigens are unknown. As every portion of the isolated RNA was reverse transcribed, the sequencing read expressed TCRB transcripts. Only in-frame clones appear in the TCRdb table, and some are missing; sequencing was by immunoSEQ multiplex PCR. The table shows roughly 330,000 clones, with roughly 14% occurring only once. Sample: naive CD4+ T cells from blood. Every receptor here comes from a woman aged 18 to 35 with type 1 diabetes.

This clone was counted between two and nine times. This chain joins TRBV27 and TRBJ1-2, with D unresolved. This CDR3 has 15 amino acids. V lost 2 bases and J 8 bases, leaving 18 bases between the germline ends. Germline V gives CDR1 MNHEY, CDR2 SMNVEV (reference sequence). The DNA of the CDR3 is TGTGCCAGCAGTTTACGGTCTCTCTCTCGGGAAGGCTACACCTTC. It yields the protein CASSLRSLSREGYTF.

In this sample, this clone turned up a few times. The CDR3 DNA reads TGTGCCAGCAGCTTGTCCCGGGGGAGCACAGATACGCAGTATTTT. It specifies CASSLSRGSTDTQYF. The gene calls are TRBV5-4 and TRBJ2-3; possible D gene TRBD2, 6 bases. V dropped 1 base and J dropped 0 bases, with 9 bases sitting between them. This CDR3 is built from 15 residues. Per the germline V gene, CDR1 is SGHNT and CDR2 is YYREEE (reference sequence).

The CDR3 region has the DNA TGTGCCTGCATTTCTGGGGCCAACGTCCTGACTTTC. Amino acids: CACISGANVLTF. The J gene is TRBJ2-6, the V gene TRBV30; D not resolved. Trimming stripped 6 bases from V and 1 base from J, with 4 bases between. The CDR3 has 12 residues. The V gene's germline CDR1 is GTSNPN and CDR2 SVGIG (reference sequence).

The CDR3 DNA reads as TGTGCCAGCATTGGACAGGGTAGCACCGGGGAGCTGTTTTTT. Translation gives CASIGQGSTGELFF. The chain has TRBV19 and TRBJ2-2; 8 bases agree with TRBD1. With 9 bases clipped from V and 4 bases from J, the junction kept 7 bases outside the gene matches. The length of the CDR3 is 14 residues. Germline assignment: CDR1 LNHDA and CDR2 SQIVND (reference sequence).

V and J are TRBV4-3 and TRBJ1-1, with a weak D call TRBD1 (6 bases). This CDR3 is 16 amino acids long. The germline CDR1 and CDR2 sequences are LGHNA and YSLEER. The germline V and J ends were trimmed by 0 bases and 2 bases, with 13 bases remaining between them. The CDR3 DNA sequence: TGCGCCAGCAGCCAAGATAAAACAGGGCACAACACTGAAGCTTTCTTT. It encodes CASSQDKTGHNTEAFF.

This clone was counted a few times. The chain has TRBV18 and TRBJ2-5, with D possibly TRBD2 on 5 matching bases. Germline V gives CDR1 KGHSH, CDR2 LQKENI. V was pared by 0 bases and J by 4 bases, with 9 bases between. The CDR3 consists of 14 residues. The CDR3 sequence is CASSPPPAGETQYF. The DNA of the CDR3 is TGTGCCAGCTCACCACCGCCGGCGGGAGAGACCCAGTACTTC.

This clone was seen more than once but under ten times. This sequence joins TRBV18 and TRBJ2-7; TRBD2 is a possible D gene (5 bases). CDR3 size: 13 residues. Deletions cut 1 base from V and 5 bases from J, with 9 bases between. Germline V gives CDR1 KGHSH, CDR2 LQKENI. In DNA form, the CDR3 reads TGTGCCAGCTCACCACGAGCGGCCCACGAGCAGTACGTC. This translates into CASSPRAAHEQYV.

This clone has just a few counts. The chain recombines TRBV5-1 with TRBJ2-3, with D tentatively TRBD2 (6 bases). The CDR3 sequence is 16 residues long. CDR1 and CDR2 from the germline V gene are SGHRS and YFSETQ. The V and J ends lost 0 bases and 0 bases respectively, with 11 bases between them. The chain's CDR3 is CASSLVGGISTDTQYF. CDR3 in DNA: TGCGCCAGCAGCTTGGTGGGCGGGATCAGCACAGATACGCAGTATTTT.

The V call is TRBV28, the J call TRBJ2-7, with D maybe TRBD1 (6 bases). The CDR3 loop spans 15 amino acids. The V gene's germline CDR1 is MDHEN and CDR2 SYDVKM. The V end was cut by 5 bases, the J end by 2 bases, with 16 bases between. The chain's CDR3 is CASSQKPDRPYEQYV. CDR3 nucleotides: TGTGCCAGCAGTCAAAAACCCGACAGGCCCTACGAGCAGTACGTC.

This rearrangement joins TRBV19 to TRBJ1-2, with TRBD1 identical over 10 bases. With V trimmed by 3 bases and J by 8 bases, 18 bases remained unmatched. Germline V gives CDR1 LNHDA, CDR2 SQIVND (reference sequence). The CDR3 has 18 amino acids. In nucleotides, the CDR3 is TGTGCCAGTAGTATCCAACGCGGGGACAGGGGATTTAAGAGCGGCTACACCTTC. It specifies CASSIQRGDRGFKSGYTF.

The chain employs TRBV6-5 and TRBJ2-7; TRBD2 matches 13 bases. J was trimmed by 11 bases and V by 5 bases; bases with no gene match: 6. Germline assignment: CDR1 MNHEY and CDR2 SVGAGI. The CDR3 covers 13 residues. As DNA, the CDR3 is TGTGCCAGCAGTCGAGACGGGACTAGCGGGGAGTACGTC. Amino acids: CASSRDGTSGEYV.

The chain employs TRBV4-1 and TRBJ2-5; D is unclear. This CDR3 contains 13 residues. Between the trimmed V and J ends, which lost 0 bases and 7 bases, there was a span of 9 bases. CDR1 and CDR2 (germline): MGHRA, YSYEKL. The CDR3 loop is CASSQDPVLTQYF. In nucleotides, the CDR3 is TGCGCCAGCAGCCAAGATCCAGTTTTGACCCAGTACTTC.

The genes are TRBV6-5 and TRBJ1-5; D uncertain. The germline V and J ends were trimmed by 3 bases and 0 bases, with 9 bases remaining between them. This CDR3 contains 15 residues. Germline loops: CDR1 MNHEY, CDR2 SVGAGI. In DNA form, the CDR3 reads TGTGCCAGCAGTTATGGGAGAGGTAGCAATCAGCCCCAGCATTTT. It yields the protein CASSYGRGSNQPQHF.

This clone was detected a few times. This chain connects TRBV9 to TRBJ2-1; 9 positions agree with TRBD2. With V trimmed by 2 bases and J by 0 bases, 3 bases remained unmatched. The germline V gene has CDR1 SGDLS and CDR2 YYNGEE. CDR3 size: 16 residues. The CDR3 region is CASSVLAGLSYNEQFF. Written as DNA, the CDR3 is TGTGCCAGCAGCGTTCTAGCGGGACTCTCCTACAATGAGCAGTTCTTC.

V is TRBV19 and J is TRBJ2-1, with 12 bases lining up with TRBD2. J gave up 7 bases and V 5 bases, and 6 bases lay outside the gene matches. The CDR3 is 15 amino acids. Per the germline V gene, CDR1 is LNHDA and CDR2 is SQIVND (reference sequence). The CDR3 region is CASSRYGLAGNEQFF. CDR3 DNA sequence: TGTGCCAGTAGTCGATATGGACTAGCGGGAAATGAGCAGTTCTTC.

This clone was seen more than once but under ten times. This chain uses TRBV7-9 with TRBJ1-1; D unresolved. The germline V gene encodes CDR1 SEHNR and CDR2 FQNEAQ (reference sequence). The V end lost 8 bases, the J end lost 3 bases, and 10 bases lay between the germline ends. This CDR3 is 12 amino acids long. As DNA, the CDR3 is TGTGCCAGCGGGTACGGGGACACTGAAGCTTTCTTT. This codes for CASGYGDTEAFF.

The table lists this clone with a few counts. V gene TRBV18 combines with J gene TRBJ2-7; TRBD1 aligns across 7 bases. V was pared by 3 bases and J by 0 bases, with 2 bases of the junction left unmatched. The germline V gene has CDR1 KGHSH and CDR2 LQKENI. This CDR3 has 14 amino acids. The CDR3 is CASSPGQSSYEQYF. In nucleotides, the CDR3 is TGTGCCAGCTCACCGGGACAGAGCTCCTACGAGCAGTACTTC.

The sample holds a few counts of this clone. The chain couples TRBV28 to TRBJ2-7; a possible D gene is TRBD2 (6 bases). The CDR3 spans 15 residues. Looked up from germline, CDR1 is MDHEN and CDR2 is SYDVKM. Trimming stripped 10 bases from V and 3 bases from J, with 22 bases between. The CDR3 reads CATDLGIGEDYEQYF. The CDR3 coding sequence is TGTGCCACCGATTTGGGGATCGGGGAGGACTACGAGCAGTACTTC.

J is TRBJ1-1 and V is TRBV30; D unresolved. Deletions cut 1 base from V and 10 bases from J, with 10 bases between. Germline loops: CDR1 GTSNPN, CDR2 SVGIG (reference sequence). The CDR3 spans 11 residues. As DNA, the CDR3 is TGTGCCTGGAGTGCCAACTATGGAGCTTTCTTT. It specifies CAWSANYGAFF. Complete variable domain (other parts from reference TRBV30 and TRBJ1-1): SQTIHQWPATLVQPVGSPLSLECTVEGTSNPNLYWYRQAAGRGLQLLFYSVGIGQISSEVPQNLSASRPQDRQFILSSKKLLLSDSGFYLCAWSANYGAFFGQGTRLTVV.

V is TRBV19 and J is TRBJ2-6; tentatively, D is TRBD2 (6 bases). With 1 base removed from V and 3 bases from J, the gap between germline ends came to 10 bases. The V gene's germline CDR1 is LNHDA and CDR2 SQIVND (reference sequence). This CDR3 has 16 residues. CDR3 DNA: TGTGCCAGTAGTATAGTTTCGGGAGTTGGGGCCAACGTCCTGACTTTC. Translated, it gives CASSIVSGVGANVLTF.

This clone appeared a few times. The rearrangement uses TRBV27 and TRBJ2-7, with D possibly matching TRBD1 (5 bases). The germline V and J ends were trimmed by 4 bases and 3 bases, with 13 bases remaining between them. This CDR3 comprises 14 residues. Germline CDR1 and CDR2: MNHEY and SMNVEV (reference sequence). The CDR3 coding sequence is TGTGCCAGCAGTTGGCAGGGAAAGGGCTACGAGCAGTACTTC. Amino acid sequence: CASSWQGKGYEQYF.

This clone was counted only a few times. This chain uses TRBV11-2 with TRBJ2-1; D uncertain. V lost 0 bases, J lost 8 bases, and 5 bases lay in between. The CDR3 has 12 residues. Germline V gives CDR1 SGHAT, CDR2 FQNNGV. The CDR3 reads CASSLDSDEQFF. The CDR3 bases are TGTGCCAGCAGCTTAGATTCGGATGAGCAGTTCTTC.

Remarks on this clone: Other nucleotide sequences in the sample specify the same CDR3. The J gene is TRBJ2-5, the V gene TRBV18; D may be TRBD1 (6 bases). Germline loops: CDR1 KGHSH, CDR2 LQKENI. This CDR3 spans 13 amino acids. V was clipped by 4 bases and J by 1 base, with 7 bases between them. CDR3 loop: CASSQGVQETQYF. The CDR3 DNA sequence: TGTGCCAGCTCACAGGGGGTCCAAGAGACCCAGTACTTC.

The chain is built from TRBV5-1 and TRBJ2-7; a possible D gene is TRBD2 (5 bases). Germline CDR1 SGHRS, CDR2 YFSETQ. This CDR3 is 14 amino acids long. The V gene lost 7 bases and the J gene lost 7 bases, with 21 bases spanning the gap. CDR3 DNA sequence: TGCGCCAGCGGGGAGAAAGTGGGAGTGGGGGAGCAGTACTTC. Translation: CASGEKVGVGEQYF.

This sequence joins TRBV7-2 and TRBJ1-1, with TRBD1 as a possible D gene (5 bases). V gave up 5 bases and J gave up 1 base, with 11 bases separating them. Germline values: CDR1 SGHTA, CDR2 FQGNSA. The CDR3 runs 14 residues. The CDR3 spells CASSTRQPNTEAFF. Written as DNA, the CDR3 is TGTGCCAGCAGCACCCGACAGCCGAACACTGAAGCTTTCTTT.

This clone was counted between two and nine times. V usage is TRBV18 and J usage is TRBJ2-7, with D maybe TRBD1 (6 bases). V dropped 5 bases and J dropped 3 bases, with 11 bases sitting between them. CDR1 and CDR2 (germline): KGHSH, LQKENI. This CDR3 has 13 residues. CDR3 sequence: CASSSQDSYEQYV. CDR3 nucleotide sequence: TGTGCCAGCTCATCTCAGGACAGCTACGAGCAGTACGTC.

The chain uses TRBV6-5 and TRBJ2-1; 12 positions agree with TRBD2. V lost 5 bases to trimming and J lost 12 bases; unmatched junction nucleotides: 5. The length of the CDR3 is 13 residues. Germline-derived CDR1 and CDR2 are MNHEY and SVGAGI. The chain's CDR3 is CASSKTSGRMQFF. The DNA for the CDR3 is TGTGCCAGCAGTAAGACTAGCGGGAGAATGCAGTTCTTC.

A few counts support this clone. This CDR3 is also generated by other DNA sequences in the sample. V gene TRBV19 combines with J gene TRBJ2-1; 9 nucleotides match TRBD1. This CDR3 has 14 amino acids. V dropped 6 bases and J dropped 1; count of bases not matched to a gene: 1. Germline CDR1 is LNHDA and CDR2 is SQIVND (reference sequence). CDR3 sequence reads: CASRTGGSYNEQFF. The CDR3 nucleotides read TGTGCCAGTAGGACAGGGGGGTCCTACAATGAGCAGTTCTTC.

This clone was seen only a few times. J is TRBJ2-3 and V is TRBV4-3, with D possibly being TRBD2 (6 bases). The germline V and J ends were trimmed by 0 bases and 0 bases, with 13 bases remaining between them. The CDR3 has 17 residues. CDR1 is LGHNA and CDR2 is YSLEER in the germline V gene. The CDR3 DNA reads TGCGCCAGCAGCCAAGACCCCCCAGCGGGTAGCACAGATACGCAGTATTTT. Translated: CASSQDPPAGSTDTQYF.